These 9 T cell receptor beta chains originate from one sample sequenced in a study of shared T cell receptors in the human thymus. The protocol was immunoSEQ multiplex PCR, while the TCRdb copy is restricted to in-frame clones and leaves out a portion. In the table there are 640,000 or so clones, more than 70% of which are singletons. These records were also assigned to another study, of human thymus T cells.

Sequences were obtained from thymocytes. The receptors derive from a boy younger than two with a congenital heart defect.

This clone was observed once. The chain carries TRBV28 and TRBJ1-2, with 8 bases that match TRBD1. Germline V gives CDR1 MDHEN, CDR2 SYDVKM. The length of the CDR3 is 16 residues. V was clipped by 6 bases and J by 0 bases; unmatched bases: 9. The CDR3 DNA follows: TGTGCCAGCAGATGGGGACAGGAGCCACCTAACTATGGCTACACCTTC. As protein: CASRWGQEPPNYGYTF.

The V gene is TRBV19, the J gene TRBJ2-7; 10 bases agree with TRBD1. The germline gives CDR1 LNHDA, CDR2 SQIVND (reference sequence). V lost 4 bases and J lost 2; bases outside the gene matches: 8. The CDR3 runs 16 residues. CDR3 loop: CASSTRQGALTYEQYF. The CDR3 nucleotides are TGTGCCAGTAGTACCCGACAGGGGGCGTTGACCTACGAGCAGTACTTC.

The chain joins TRBV13 to TRBJ2-4, with TRBD2 matching over 7 bases. Germline trimming cut 4 bases from V and 0 bases from J; bases unmatched to any gene: 6. This CDR3 has 16 amino acids. Germline V gene data show CDR1 as PRHDT and CDR2 as FYEKMQ (reference sequence). The CDR3 DNA reads as TGTGCCAGCAGCTCGCTAGCGGAGTTAGCCAAAAACATTCAGTACTTC. Translating gives CASSSLAELAKNIQYF.

This chain connects TRBV27 to TRBJ2-6, with D uncertain. Trimming stripped 2 bases from V and 0 bases from J, with 5 bases between. The CDR3 spans 15 residues. CDR1 and CDR2 (germline): MNHEY, SMNVEV (reference sequence). The CDR3 bases are TGTGCCAGCAGTTTAAGACACTCTGGGGCCAACGTCCTGACTTTC. Its translation: CASSLRHSGANVLTF.

CDR3 DNA sequence: TGTGCCAGTAGCGGGGGGAAAGATACGCAGTATTTT. This translates into CASSGGKDTQYF. The V call is TRBV6-5, the J call TRBJ2-3, with 10 nucleotides matching TRBD2. Germline CDR1 reads MNHEY; CDR2 reads SVGAGI. Unmatched junction bases numbered 2, after V lost 9 bases and J lost 5 bases. There are 12 residues in the CDR3.

The chain links TRBV4-1 to TRBJ2-7, with 15 bases that match TRBD2. Unmatched junction bases numbered 6, after V lost 2 bases and J lost 4 bases. Germline V gene lookup returns CDR1 MGHRA and CDR2 YSYEKL. The CDR3 consists of 17 residues. The CDR3 protein is CASSQNGTSGRIYEQYF. For the CDR3, the DNA is TGCGCCAGCAGCCAAAACGGGACTAGCGGGAGGATTTACGAGCAGTACTTC.

This chain links TRBV7-6 with TRBJ2-1, with 9 bases matching TRBD2. Germline CDR1 reads SGHVS; CDR2 reads FNYEAQ. V dropped 1 base and J dropped 10; count of bases not matched to a gene: 2. The CDR3 is 13 residues long. The DNA for the CDR3 is TGTGCCAGCAGCTTAGTGACTAGCGGCGAGCAGTTCTTC. The encoded protein is CASSLVTSGEQFF.

This sequence joins TRBV10-3 and TRBJ1-1, with D possibly matching TRBD1 (5 bases). The CDR3 extends over 12 amino acids. Germline V lookup: CDR1 ENHRY, CDR2 SYGVKD. With 6 bases removed from V and 2 bases from J, the gap between germline ends came to 7 bases. The CDR3 sequence is CAIRGPNTEAFF. The CDR3 DNA sequence: TGTGCCATCAGGGGGCCCAACACTGAAGCTTTCTTT.

The V and J genes are TRBV18 and TRBJ1-2, with 9 bases lining up with TRBD1. The CDR3 length is 16 residues. The V gene's germline CDR1 is KGHSH and CDR2 LQKENI. V trimming: 3 bases; J trimming: 0 bases; junction bases outside the gene matches: 5. CDR3 region: CASSPGQGLANYGYTF. CDR3 DNA sequence: TGTGCCAGCTCACCGGGACAGGGCTTAGCTAACTATGGCTACACCTTC.